The 15 T cell receptor beta chains given below trace back to one sample, sequenced in a study of shared clonotypes between healthy human individuals (dated by TCRdb to 2020 to 2022). Library preparation employed the immunoSEQ multiplex PCR assay. In TCRdb, the immuneACCESS table is reduced to in-frame sequences with V and J assigned. These tables do not hold every clone; where another copy was compared, an unresolved V gene accounts for under half, and the others remain unexplained. Recorded for this sample are about 1.9 million clones; about 94% of them occurred a single time. About 1.7% of the sample lies in the top ten. CD8 naive samples consisted of CD45RO-negative cells that were positively selected for CCR7, yielding a CD45RA+CCR7+ population without TemRA cells. Material: naive CD8+ T cells from PBMCs. In light of the paper, this sample's cell subset or site label describes: CD45RA+CCR7+. The receptors were gathered from a man aged 18 to 29 in good health. Some clones in this sample may be carry-over from other donors' samples.

This clone was recorded only once. The chain employs TRBV7-9 and TRBJ1-3, with 10 bases matching TRBD1. The CDR3 sequence is 17 residues long. CDR1 and CDR2 from the germline V gene are SEHNR and FQNEAQ (reference sequence). Losses at the gene ends were 5 bases for V and 3 bases for J; bases not matched to a gene: 10. CDR3 DNA sequence: TGTGCCAGCAGCCTTACCCGACAGGGGGCTATTGGAAACACCATATATTTT. This encodes CASSLTRQGAIGNTIYF.

The chain recombines TRBV10-3 with TRBJ2-7; D gene uncertain. V was clipped by 10 bases and J by 2 bases, with 15 bases between them. CDR1 is ENHRY and CDR2 is SYGVKD in the germline V gene. The CDR3 has 13 amino acids. DNA for the CDR3: TGTGCCAGCGACGACGGATTCACCTACGAGCAGTACTTC. Amino acid sequence: CASDDGFTYEQYF.

In its sample, this clone was seen a few times. This chain links TRBV7-9 with TRBJ2-1; possible D gene TRBD2, 5 bases. The CDR3 length is 16 residues. CDR1 is SEHNR and CDR2 is FQNEAQ in the germline V gene (reference sequence). V was shortened by 1 base and J by 5 bases, with 15 bases between the two germline ends. CDR3 nucleotide sequence: TGTGCCAGCAGCTTAGTAGGAGGCCTGCTAAACAATGAGCAGTTCTTC. Translating it yields CASSLVGGLLNNEQFF. The full variable domain, rest sourced from reference TRBV7-9 and TRBJ2-1, is DTGVSQNPRHKITKRGQNVTFRCDPISEHNRLYWYRQTLGQGPEFLTYFQNEAQLEKSRLLSDRFSAERPKGSFSTLEIQRTEQGDSAMYLCASSLVGGLLNNEQFFGPGTRLTVL.

This chain links TRBV27 with TRBJ2-7; D may be TRBD2 (6 bases). The CDR3 has 16 amino acids. V lost 0 bases and J 0 bases, leaving 12 bases between the germline ends. Germline V gene sequence: CDR1 MNHEY, CDR2 SMNVEV (reference sequence). The CDR3, as DNA: TGTGCCAGCAGTTTATCGCGAGGGGACTTCTCCTACGAGCAGTACTTC. This codes for CASSLSRGDFSYEQYF.

The chain combines TRBV19 with TRBJ2-2, with unresolved D. Germline loops: CDR1 LNHDA, CDR2 SQIVND (reference sequence). V was trimmed by 1 base and J by 5 bases, leaving 14 bases between them. The CDR3 is 16 residues long. CDR3 protein: CASSIALTLLTGELFF. The CDR3 nucleotides read TGTGCCAGTAGTATAGCGCTAACCCTTCTAACCGGGGAGCTGTTTTTT. Full variable domain (outside the CDR3, taken from reference TRBV19 and TRBJ2-2): DGGITQSPKYLFRKEGQNVTLSCEQNLNHDAMYWYRQDPGQGLRLIYYSQIVNDFQKGDIAEGYSVSREKKESFPLTVTSAQKNPTAFYLCASSIALTLLTGELFFGEGSRLTVL.

This clone appeared a single time. The CDR3 spells CASSTRTSGSFEQFF. The CDR3 region has the DNA TGTGCCAGCAGTACACGGACTAGCGGGAGCTTTGAGCAGTTCTTC. The genes are TRBV13 and TRBJ2-1; 13 positions match TRBD2. The V segment lost 6 bases and the J segment 9 bases; nucleotides outside the gene matches: 8. The CDR3 runs 15 residues. CDR1 is PRHDT and CDR2 is FYEKMQ in the germline V gene (reference sequence).

The CDR3, as DNA: TGTGCCAGCAGTATAGGGGCGCGCACTGAAGCTTTCTTT. Its translation: CASSIGARTEAFF. This chain links TRBV27 with TRBJ1-1, with D maybe TRBD1 (5 bases). V lost 5 bases to trimming and J lost 4 bases, with 11 bases between them. Germline V gives CDR1 MNHEY, CDR2 SMNVEV (reference sequence). This CDR3 region has 13 residues.

The J gene is TRBJ2-1, the V gene TRBV9, with D unclear. The length of the CDR3 is 16 residues. Germline V gives CDR1 SGDLS, CDR2 YYNGEE. Trimming pared 4 bases from V and 0 bases from J, leaving 14 bases between. The CDR3 DNA is TGTGCCAGCAGCCCCGTGGACCTAAGCTCCTACAATGAGCAGTTCTTC. Translation gives CASSPVDLSSYNEQFF.

The V gene is TRBV4-1, the J gene TRBJ1-4; a weak D match, TRBD1 (5 bases). Germline V gives CDR1 MGHRA, CDR2 YSYEKL. V was trimmed by 1 base and J by 3 bases, leaving 15 bases between them. This CDR3 spans 17 amino acids. For the CDR3, the DNA is TGCGCCAGCAGCCAAGTGGGGAATGGGGCGGCTAATGAAAAACTGTTTTTT. Translated: CASSQVGNGAANEKLFF.

The rearrangement links TRBV6-1 to TRBJ1-5, with unresolved D. The V and J ends lost 0 bases and 11 bases respectively, with 14 bases between them. The germline V gene encodes CDR1 MNHNS and CDR2 SASEGT. The length of the CDR3 is 14 residues. CDR3 DNA: TGTGCCAGCAGTGAAGCGGTTGGCGCATCGGCCCAGCATTTT. Its protein is CASSEAVGASAQHF.

The CDR3: CASSYDNREAFF. For the CDR3, the DNA is TGTGCCAGCAGCTATGACAACCGTGAAGCTTTCTTT. The chain couples TRBV7-9 to TRBJ1-1; D unresolved. V lost 4 bases and J lost 7, with 10 bases in between. The CDR3 is 12 amino acids. In germline, CDR1 is SEHNR, CDR2 FQNEAQ (reference sequence).

With regard to this clone: The sample contains more than one DNA sequence encoding this CDR3. The CDR3: CASSQDSYNEQFF. Written as DNA, the CDR3 is TGTGCCAGCAGCCAAGACTCCTACAATGAGCAGTTCTTC. The J gene is TRBJ2-1, the V gene TRBV14; D gene uncertain. Germline CDR1 SGHDN, CDR2 FVKESK. CDR3 size: 13 residues. V was clipped by 0 bases and J by 0 bases, with 0 bases between them.

This sequence joins TRBV6-6 and TRBJ1-5; D is possibly TRBD1 (6 bases). The CDR3 length is 14 residues. V shed 7 bases and J shed 2 bases, with 12 bases lying between them. The germline gives CDR1 MNHNY, CDR2 SVGAGI (reference sequence). CDR3 coding DNA: TGTGCCAGCAATCCGGACAGCCGCAATCAGCCCCAGCATTTT. Translated, it gives CASNPDSRNQPQHF.

The rearrangement uses TRBV7-2 and TRBJ2-7; the D is unclear. CDR1 is SGHTA, CDR2 FQGNSA, per germline. CDR3 size: 14 residues. Trimming removed 2 bases at V and 6 bases at J, with 14 bases between. CDR3 in amino acids: CASSLLQYSGEQYF. In nucleotides, the CDR3 is TGTGCCAGCAGCTTACTACAGTACTCGGGCGAGCAGTACTTC.

This sequence joins TRBV7-3 and TRBJ2-1, with a possible D match to TRBD2 (6 bases). The CDR3 is made up of 15 amino acids. CDR1 is SGHTA and CDR2 is FQGTGA in the germline V gene. Trimming cost V 3 bases and J 2 bases, with 11 bases left between them. The CDR3 protein is CASSFAGPPYNEQFF. CDR3 in DNA: TGTGCCAGCAGCTTTGCGGGGCCCCCCTACAATGAGCAGTTCTTC.